This T cell receptor (beta chain) was found in a study of blood T cell repertoires in COVID-19. The wider study: Nucleic acid was either cDNA or gDNA, and it came from T cells, B-cell-depleted T cells, or PBMCs.

The germline V gene has CDR1 SGHRS and CDR2 YFSETQ. The CDR3 covers 14 residues. Trimming stripped 4 bases from V and 0 bases from J, with 10 bases between. Of note for this clone: Other DNA sequences in the same sample also yield this CDR3.

Authors' processing steps: Reference gene primer amplification in the assay estimated nucleated cell counts. Here immunoSEQ multiplex PCR was the method, and the copy in TCRdb shows in-frame clones only, minus some. The DNA gave D and trimming, while V, J and clone size come from that table. This table holds fewer than 250,000 clones, around 82% found once. This receptor was identified in a woman aged 40 to 55 with active or convalescent COVID-19. The sample taken for sequencing was peripheral blood. V usage is TRBV5-1 and J usage is TRBJ1-1, with D maybe TRBD1 (5 bases). The CDR3: CASSLDSMNTEAFF. The CDR3 nucleotides read TGCGCCAGCAGCCTAGACAGTATGAACACTGAAGCTTTCTTT.